This TCR beta chain was retrieved from a study of blood T cells in healthy people across ages. Whole-study results and caveats: When one million T cells were used, diversity estimates were thought to be underestimates. The CMV status of each donor remained undetermined, and this could have confounded shifts in expanded clonotypes.

Next came a second PCR, run for about 6 to 11 cycles, which used a sample-barcoded 5' primer along with a J-beta primer mix. TCRdb re-called the 5' RACE reads through MiXCR, storing one row per CDR3 protein. The table records 750,000 or so distinct CDR3 sequences, more than 20% of them present only once. The CDR3 extends over 18 amino acids. V shed 8 bases and J shed 2 bases, with 24 bases lying between them. Germline lookup yields CDR1 SEHNR and CDR2 FQNEAQ (reference sequence). Of note for this clonotype: Its antigen is still unknown.

Donors were healthy Caucasian individuals from Russia aged about 6 to 90. These same records also appear under a second study, on T cells of mothers and their children.

The V and J genes are TRBV7-9 and TRBJ2-2; perhaps TRBD2 as D (5 bases). The sequence was obtained from a boy aged 5-17 years in good health. Sequenced input: blood. The CDR3 is CASASGPPFGGNTGELFF. The DNA of the CDR3 is TGTGCCAGCGCAAGCGGCCCACCGTTTGGAGGCAACACCGGGGAGCTGTTTTTT.